Listed here are 6 T cell receptor beta chains from one sample, sequenced in a study of vaccination effects on CD4 cells after COVID-19. These receptors' antigens are unknown. Having been cultured for 9 to 11 days, the cells underwent CD4+ T cell isolation. Only in-frame clones appear in the TCRdb table, and some are missing; sequencing was by immunoSEQ multiplex PCR. The table records about 46,000 clones, roughly four fifths of them present only once. This sample comprised CD4+ T cells from PBMCs cultured without peptide, obtained before COVID-19 vaccination. These receptors were taken from a human donor who had a prior SARS-CoV-2 infection.

This clone was seen a single time. The chain links TRBV12-5 to TRBJ1-1, with a weak D call TRBD1 (5 bases). This CDR3 region has 18 residues. V dropped 2 bases and J dropped 1 base, with 20 bases sitting between them. Germline-derived CDR1 and CDR2 are LGHNT and FRNRAP. CDR3 sequence reads: CASGLPITRDGPNTEAFF. The CDR3 nucleotides are TGTGCTAGTGGTTTGCCCATTACCCGGGACGGCCCGAACACTGAAGCTTTCTTT.

CDR3 bases: TGTGCCAGCAGTAGCTACACCGGGGAGCTGTTTTTT. Translating gives CASSSYTGELFF. This chain links TRBV7-2 with TRBJ2-2; D remains ambiguous. The CDR3 loop spans 12 amino acids. V was shortened by 6 bases and J by 3 bases, with 5 bases between the two germline ends. Germline CDR1 is SGHTA and CDR2 is FQGNSA.

The chain combines TRBV7-8 with TRBJ1-5; possibly TRBD1 for D (5 bases). Trimming shortened V by 0 bases and J by 7 bases, and 25 bases separated the two germline ends. The CDR3 is 19 amino acids. Germline V CDR1 and CDR2: SGHVS, FQNEAQ. CDR3 loop: CASSLAKSNPGTQNQPQHF. The DNA for the CDR3 is TGTGCCAGCAGCTTAGCAAAGAGCAATCCAGGGACCCAGAACCAGCCCCAGCATTTT.

This chain connects TRBV19 to TRBJ1-4; D is possibly TRBD1 (5 bases). Germline V gives CDR1 LNHDA, CDR2 SQIVND (reference sequence). Deletions cut 4 bases from V and 5 bases from J, with 8 bases between. The CDR3 is 13 residues long. The CDR3 region has the DNA TGTGCCAGTAGTACCGCAGGGAATGAAAAACTGTTTTTT. It yields the protein CASSTAGNEKLFF.

In the case of this clone: Within the sample, other DNA sequences also encode this same CDR3. This chain links TRBV4-2 with TRBJ1-1; possible D gene TRBD1, 5 bases. The CDR3 has 15 amino acids. Trimming pared 0 bases from V and 3 bases from J, leaving 11 bases between. Germline CDR1 reads LGHNA; CDR2 reads YNFKEQ. The CDR3 DNA is TGTGCCAGCAGCCAAGAGGGGCAGGGCGACACTGAAGCTTTCTTT. Amino acids: CASSQEGQGDTEAFF.

V usage is TRBV21-1 and J usage is TRBJ1-1. TRBV21-1 is given as a pseudogene. This CDR3 region has 17 residues. As DNA, the CDR3 is TGTGCCAGCAGCAAAGGCCAATTGGGGTATCCCCCCACTGAAGCTTTCTTT. As protein: CASSKGQLGYPPTEAFF.